This TCR beta chain was observed in a study of cytomegalovirus exposure and HLA in healthy donors listed by TCRdb under 2017. As for the study more broadly: In an earlier analysis of 587 of the donors, about 260 Gb of sequence data and roughly 100 million unique TCR beta sequences from 180 million or so T cells were reported. An early release that covered about 600 HLA-typed donors contained approximately 300 gigabases of sequencing data and 65 million to 100 million unique TCR sequences. Among the roughly 370 genotyped donors, 75% to 90% belonged to the genetic ancestry cluster associated with self-reported Caucasian donors. The study was designed to test whether signatures of past pathogen exposure could be identified by cataloging public T cell receptors. Using immunosequencing, the study profiled T cell repertoires from 500 to 800 subjects and related those repertoires to cytomegalovirus serostatus. Besides the first cohort of roughly 660 subjects, a separate validation cohort made up of 120 different subjects was used. The study combined high-throughput TCR immunosequencing, statistical association of individual TCRs with disease status, and machine learning to predict cytomegalovirus infection status. To study patterns of TCR occurrence, a later analysis re-analyzed previously published TCR beta repertoires from under 750 donors and added high-resolution HLA genotyping. Rather than using new phenotypic data, the later analysis identified candidate immune exposures from TCR beta sequences and from how often those sequences occurred across donors. An earlier analysis of some 500 of the donors used high-throughput TCR beta sequencing to judge whether each TCR beta V gene segment behaved as functional or pseudogenic. Donor age, sex, ethnicity and CMV serostatus were compiled alongside the repertoire data. In a later genetic analysis, genome-wide SNP genotypes for about 55% of the roughly 670 donors were used, and that subset was treated as a discovery cohort. All discovery cohort repertoires had been generated on a single sequencing platform. HLA typing covered class I and class II loci at four-digit resolution. The number of typed donors differed by locus: about 620-630 for A, B, C, DRB1 and DQB1; 522 for DQA1; over 600 for DPA1; and some 470 for DPB1. About five DR-DQ haplotypes were handled as single units for association and clustering, since linkage in the cohort was strong. On average, 235,054 unique TCR beta nucleotide sequences were sequenced per donor among roughly 430 genotyped donors of the cohort, with roughly a sixth of those sequences being non-productive.

Notes on this clone: Its specific antigen is unknown. Base qualities are not recorded, but no much larger clone differs from it by a single base.

The library came from the immunoSEQ multiplex PCR assay. A mixture of 60 forward primers for TCR Vbeta segments and 13 reverse primers for TCR Jbeta segments was used in the multiplex PCR. The CDR3 region of rearranged TCR beta genes was amplified from genomic DNA by a multiplex PCR assay. On the Illumina HiSeq System, the amplified TCR beta libraries were sequenced as 87-base-pair reads. The paper's data handling went like this. Across the roughly 640 repertoires, a later analysis counted 80 million or so unique TCR beta chains, 9.5 million to 12 million of which were shared by at least two donors. Raw reads were error-corrected and collapsed into unique sequences by a nearest-neighbor algorithm in which closely related sequences were merged to remove PCR and sequencing errors. Alignment of CDR3 sequences to IMGT reference sequences was used to assign V, D and J gene segments. For a sequence to be retained, a match of at least six nucleotides to both a V gene segment and a J gene segment was required. A rearrangement counted as productive if the CDR3 had no stop codons and remained in frame with V and J, and every other rearrangement counted as non-productive. Following IMGT convention, CDR3 was defined as the stretch from the second conserved V-encoded cysteine up to the conserved J-encoded phenylalanine. The earlier analysis of about 610 of the donors excluded sequences that lacked an unambiguous match to a single V gene segment. An earlier analysis of a few hundred of the donors called V segments functional above 56.7% productive rearrangements and segregating when the between-donor standard deviation exceeded 5%. A statistical classification framework was developed to diagnose cytomegalovirus status using the catalog of TCR beta chain sequences. In a later analysis, V and J genes were assigned by comparing TCR nucleotide sequences against IMGT/GENE-DB human TR gene sequences. A later analysis assigned CDR3 sequences and most-parsimonious VDJ recombination scenarios with the TCRdist pipeline. In a later analysis, each TCR beta chain was defined by its CDR3 amino acid sequence together with its V-gene family, and reads without a unique V-gene family were excluded. To address suspected cross-contamination and a sequencing artifact, a later analysis removed a few hundred highly shared, low-generation-probability nucleotide sequences. For each public chain, a later analysis derived a clonal expansion index from normalized ranks of inferred template counts within each repertoire. Generation probabilities in a later analysis came from a VDJ recombination model fitted to out-of-frame rearrangements, and those results were checked against IGoR. In a later analysis, TCR-TCR, TCR-HLA and TCR-CMV co-occurrence was scored with hypergeometric tests, and a repertoire-size bias correction was applied to TCR pairs. False discovery rates were estimated in a later analysis by permuting HLA or CMV assignments 20 times. In a later analysis, co-occurring TCRs were grouped using DBSCAN, with TCRdist sequence similarity added in when clustering inside HLA-allele-positive subsets. For co-occurrence clustering, repertoires with fewer than 30,000 or more than 120,000 public chains were excluded, along with four or five repertoires with anomalous nucleotide sharing. TCRdb obtained this table from immuneACCESS and retained in-frame rearrangements with V and J assigned. These tables miss some clones; where compared with another copy, unresolved V genes account for less than half of the shortfall, and the remainder is unexplained. The DNA was the basis for D and trimming; V, J and clone size are from that table. In this sample the table shows approximately 82,000 clones, about a tenth of which occur a single time. About 25% of the sample lies in the top ten.

In total, approximately 700 healthy bone marrow donors made up the cohort. At the time of sampling, all cohort members were nominally healthy, though unrecorded immune exposures were likely present. The donor tested CMV seropositive and was one of the 289 seropositive cohort members. Each donor provided a peripheral blood sample, and peripheral blood mononuclear cells were used for TCR beta sequencing. Genomic DNA was extracted from the blood cell samples with the Qiagen DNeasy Blood Extraction Kit. V is trimmed back by 5 bases and J by 3 bases, and the junction contains 9 bases that no gene match accounts for. From the germline V gene, CDR1 is MDHEN and CDR2 is SYDVKM. The CDR3 spans 16 residues, from the cysteine through the phenylalanine. Only the CDR3 part of the read is kept: 48 bases, read in frame from the first base. Study-wide findings and limitations: Correlated functional status among segregating V segments might reflect linkage disequilibrium, but an unknown experimental factor could not be ruled out. Roughly uniform sequencing depth across donors was assumed in presence/absence analyses, although this assumption may not hold. The cohort was sequenced for TCR beta chains only, and without alpha or paired-chain data the features that could be detected were limited. A later analysis found that most CMV-associated TCR beta chains appeared HLA-restricted, with HLA associations seemingly driven largely by CMV exposure. The authors suggested that the approach could potentially be generalized to other disease states and immunological phenotypes. Strong co-occurrence of HLA alleles, especially DR and DQ, made assigning TCR associations to individual alleles difficult. In the study, around 160 TCR beta chains were listed as associated with cytomegalovirus. A few of the identified cytomegalovirus-associated TCR beta chains were confirmed in vitro to be specific for cytomegalovirus antigens. According to a later analysis, parvovirus B19, influenza, CMV and Epstein-Barr virus appeared linked to several top co-occurrence clusters. For the cohort, immune exposure information was limited to CMV serostatus. In both the original and validation cohorts, the classifier was reported to diagnose cytomegalovirus status with high specificity and sensitivity. A further reported finding was that TCR beta sequences accurately predicted the HLA-A and HLA-B alleles for most subjects in the first cohort. In a later analysis, HLA-associated TCR beta chains showed more clonal expansion and lower generation probabilities than non-associated chains that were equally common. In a later genetic analysis, a missense DCLRE1C variant was associated with V-gene and J-gene trimming of TCR beta chains, and the association was replicated in an independent cohort. While some public TCRs were present in many individuals, most TCR sequences turned up only very rarely across donors. Some IMGT-functional V segments, including TRBV6-2 and TRBV6-3, could not be told apart with the 87-base-pair reads, so those segments were excluded. In an earlier analysis of around 600 of the donors, most TCR beta V segments were observed in productive rearrangements about 87% or about 30% of the time, broadly matching IMGT annotations. Because HLA typing was missing for some donors at each locus, association tests included only the typed subset. According to a later analysis, TCR association rates differed among HLA loci, with DRB1 alleles showing the most associated TCRs and HLA-C alleles showing the fewest. A later genetic analysis reported fewer N-insertions in productive TCRs among donors in an Asian-associated ancestry cluster than the approximately 670-donor mean. Specific HLA alleles were associated with 15,000 to 20,000 TCR beta sequences at a false discovery rate of 0.05 in a later analysis. A cluster of highly shared sequence variants was judged likely to be a technical artifact of the sequencing pipeline. Because counts were too low, seventeen rarely observed V segments, including chromosome 9 orphons, were left out of the earlier analysis of some 640 of the donors.

The sample taken for sequencing was PBMCs. This receptor chain uses TRBV28 and TRBJ1-4; 7 junctional bases match TRBD1. The TCR was taken from a man aged 55 to 69 in good health and CMV-seropositive. The DNA sequence follows: TGTGCCAGCAGTACGGACAGGAGGGGAGCTAATGAAAAACTGTTTTTT. This gives the protein CASSTDRRGANEKLFF.